The 7 T cell receptor beta chains reported below all come from one sample, sequenced in a study of metastatic and nonmetastatic thyroid tumors (dated by TCRdb to the early 2020s). Library construction relied on PCR. Sequencer: Illumina HiSeq 4000. The public sequencing data were trimmed at Q25 with fastp and processed into clonotypes with MiXCR by TCRdb, which kept only in-frame beta chains. This sample holds 3,500 to 5,000 clones; more than 30% were observed only once. 40% to 60% of the sample is taken by the ten largest. Before undergoing thyroid surgery, none of the patients had been given any kind of treatment. Sequencing used tumor tissue. Receptors were obtained from a female donor with papillary thyroid cancer or a benign thyroid nodule (not recorded which). Some clones in this sample may be carry-over from other donors' samples.

In its sample, this clone was seen a few times. V is TRBV7-3 and J is TRBJ2-2, with 8 bases lining up with TRBD1. Germline V gene lookup returns CDR1 SGHTA and CDR2 FQGTGA. The length of the CDR3 is 16 residues. Germline trimming cut 4 bases from V and 2 bases from J; bases unmatched to any gene: 6. The CDR3 reads CASSSWTGSNTGELFF. The CDR3 coding sequence is TGTGCCAGCAGCTCCTGGACAGGGAGCAACACCGGGGAGCTGTTTTTT.

The chain recombines TRBV20-1 with TRBJ2-1; 10 positions agree with TRBD2. Germline trimming cut 3 bases from V and 4 bases from J; bases unmatched to any gene: 12. CDR1 DFQATT and CDR2 SNEGSKA come from the germline V gene (reference sequence). This CDR3 contains 17 residues. The CDR3 protein is CSASPLAGAESYNEQFF. The CDR3 bases are TGCAGTGCTAGTCCGCTAGCGGGAGCCGAGTCTTACAATGAGCAGTTCTTC.

The sample holds a few counts of this clone. The chain is built from TRBV24-1 and TRBJ2-5; D is unclear. CDR1 and CDR2 (germline): KGHDR, SFDVKD. The CDR3 is made up of 15 amino acids. V lost 6 bases and J 2 bases, leaving 15 bases between the germline ends. The CDR3 sequence is CATSNPRGLQETQYF. For the CDR3, the DNA is TGTGCCACCAGTAACCCCCGCGGTTTACAAGAGACCCAGTACTTC.

This clone was picked up a small number of times. The gene calls are TRBV6-1 and TRBJ1-6; 9 positions match TRBD1. Trimming took 4 bases from V and 8 from J; bases not matched to a gene: 6. Germline CDR1 and CDR2: MNHNS and SASEGT. The CDR3 consists of 15 residues. CDR3 amino acids: CASSGQQGADSPLHF. CDR3 in DNA: TGTGCCAGCAGTGGACAACAGGGGGCGGATTCACCCCTCCACTTT.

The table lists this clone with a few counts. The chain joins TRBV12-3 or TRBV12-4 to TRBJ2-5; the match to TRBD1 covers 9 bases. The length of the CDR3 is 15 residues. Germline trimming cut 5 bases from V and 5 bases from J; bases unmatched to any gene: 9. The CDR3 sequence is CASSHRDRDSETQYF. The CDR3 nucleotides read TGTGCCAGCAGTCACCGGGACAGGGATTCTGAGACCCAGTACTTC.

The rearrangement joins TRBV20-1 to TRBJ2-1; 9 nucleotides match TRBD2. Germline V gene data show CDR1 as DFQATT and CDR2 as SNEGSKA (reference sequence). This CDR3 comprises 15 residues. Unmatched junction bases numbered 13, after V lost 6 bases and J lost 7 bases. The CDR3 bases are TGCAGTGCCCTAGACTATGGAGCGGGAGGAAATGAGCAGTTCTTC. Translated, it gives CSALDYGAGGNEQFF.

This chain connects TRBV5-6 to TRBJ2-7, with D possibly matching TRBD1 (5 bases). V lost 0 bases and J 4 bases, leaving 14 bases between the germline ends. Germline lookup yields CDR1 SGHDT and CDR2 YYEEEE. The CDR3 is 15 residues long. CDR3 in DNA: TGTGCCAGCAGCTTGGGGGGCATTGGGTCATACGAGCAGTACTTC. This encodes CASSLGGIGSYEQYF.